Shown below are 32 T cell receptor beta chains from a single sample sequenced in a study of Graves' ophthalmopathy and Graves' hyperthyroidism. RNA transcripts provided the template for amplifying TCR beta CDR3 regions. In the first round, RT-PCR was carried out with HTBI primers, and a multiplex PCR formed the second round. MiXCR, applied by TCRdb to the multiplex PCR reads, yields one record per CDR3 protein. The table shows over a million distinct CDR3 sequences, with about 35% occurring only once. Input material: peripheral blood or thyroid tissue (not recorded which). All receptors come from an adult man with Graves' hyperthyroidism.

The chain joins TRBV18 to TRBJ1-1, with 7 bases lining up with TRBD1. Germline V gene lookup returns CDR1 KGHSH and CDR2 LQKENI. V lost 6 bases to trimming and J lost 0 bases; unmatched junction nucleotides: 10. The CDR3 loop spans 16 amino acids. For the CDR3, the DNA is TGTGCCAGCTCGCCGACAGGGCGGGGAATGAACACTGAAGCTTTCTTT. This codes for CASSPTGRGMNTEAFF.

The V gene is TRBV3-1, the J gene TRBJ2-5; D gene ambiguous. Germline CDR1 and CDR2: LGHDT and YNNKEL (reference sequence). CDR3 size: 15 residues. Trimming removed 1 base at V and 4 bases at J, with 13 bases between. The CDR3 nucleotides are TGTGCCAGCAGCCAAGTGAAAAGGCGCGGAGAGACCCAGTACTTC. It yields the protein CASSQVKRRGETQYF.

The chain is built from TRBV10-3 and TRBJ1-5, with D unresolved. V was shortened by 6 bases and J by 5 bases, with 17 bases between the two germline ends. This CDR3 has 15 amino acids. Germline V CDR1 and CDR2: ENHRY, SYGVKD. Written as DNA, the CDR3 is TGTGCCATCAGCCAAACGGGAGGAGGGTATCAGCCCCAGCATTTT. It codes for CAISQTGGGYQPQHF.

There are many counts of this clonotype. In nucleotides, the CDR3 is TGTGCCAGCAGCTTTGAGACAGGGGAAGAGACCCAGTACTTC. Its protein product is CASSFETGEETQYF. The rearrangement links TRBV7-9 to TRBJ2-5; TRBD1 matches 8 bases. The CDR3 extends over 14 amino acids. J lost 3 bases, V lost 3 bases, and 3 bases had no gene match. Germline lookup yields CDR1 SEHNR and CDR2 FQNEAQ (reference sequence).

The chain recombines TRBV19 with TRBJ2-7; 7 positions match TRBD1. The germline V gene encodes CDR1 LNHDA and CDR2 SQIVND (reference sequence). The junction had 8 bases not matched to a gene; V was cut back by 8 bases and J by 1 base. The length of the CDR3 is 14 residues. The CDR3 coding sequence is TGTGCCAGTTCGGACAGGATGGTGTCCTACGAGCAGTACTTC. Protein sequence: CASSDRMVSYEQYF.

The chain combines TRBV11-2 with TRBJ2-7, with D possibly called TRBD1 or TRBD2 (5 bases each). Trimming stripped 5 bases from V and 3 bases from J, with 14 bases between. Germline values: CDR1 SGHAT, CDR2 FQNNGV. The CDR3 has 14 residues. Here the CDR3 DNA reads TGTGCCAGCAGCCCCCGGGGCGGAAACTACGAGCAGTACTTC. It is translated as CASSPRGGNYEQYF.

The CDR3, as DNA: TGCAGCGTTGAAAGGGGGACAGGGGCCTACGAGCATTTT. Protein product: CSVERGTGAYEHF. This sequence joins TRBV29-1 and TRBJ1-5; 10 bases map to TRBD1. From germline, CDR1 is SQVTM and CDR2 ANQGSEA. Trimming removed 2 bases from V and 14 bases from J; junction bases left unmatched: 9. The CDR3 extends over 13 amino acids.

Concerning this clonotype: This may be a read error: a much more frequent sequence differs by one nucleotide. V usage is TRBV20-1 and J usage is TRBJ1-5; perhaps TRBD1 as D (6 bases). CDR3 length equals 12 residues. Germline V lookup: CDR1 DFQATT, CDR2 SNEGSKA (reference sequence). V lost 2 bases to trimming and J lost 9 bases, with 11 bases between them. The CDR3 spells CSARRQAWPQHF. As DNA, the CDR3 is TGCAGTGCTAGAAGACAGGCCTGGCCCCAGCATTTT.

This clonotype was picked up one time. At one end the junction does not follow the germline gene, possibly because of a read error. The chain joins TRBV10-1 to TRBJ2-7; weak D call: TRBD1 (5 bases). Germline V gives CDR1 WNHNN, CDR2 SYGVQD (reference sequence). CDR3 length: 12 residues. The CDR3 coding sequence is TGTGCCACGCAAACAGGTTCCTACGAGCAGTACTTC. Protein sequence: CATQTGSYEQYF.

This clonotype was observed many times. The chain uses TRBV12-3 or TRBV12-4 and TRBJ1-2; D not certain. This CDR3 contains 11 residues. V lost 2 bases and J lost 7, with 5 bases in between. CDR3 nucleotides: TGTGCCAGCAGTTTATTGGTTGGCTACACCTTC. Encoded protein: CASSLLVGYTF.

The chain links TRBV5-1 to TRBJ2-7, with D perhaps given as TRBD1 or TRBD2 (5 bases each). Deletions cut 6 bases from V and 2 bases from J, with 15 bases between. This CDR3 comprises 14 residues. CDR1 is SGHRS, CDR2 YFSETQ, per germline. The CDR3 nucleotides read TGCGCCAGCAAGACAGCGGCCCCAACCTACGAGCAGTACTTC. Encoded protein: CASKTAAPTYEQYF.

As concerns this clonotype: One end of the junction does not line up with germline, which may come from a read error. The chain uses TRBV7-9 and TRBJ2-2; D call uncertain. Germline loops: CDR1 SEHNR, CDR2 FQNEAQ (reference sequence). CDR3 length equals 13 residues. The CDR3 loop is CASSQDSVGELFF. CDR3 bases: TGCGCCAGCAGCCAAGATTCTGTCGGGGAGCTGTTTTTT.

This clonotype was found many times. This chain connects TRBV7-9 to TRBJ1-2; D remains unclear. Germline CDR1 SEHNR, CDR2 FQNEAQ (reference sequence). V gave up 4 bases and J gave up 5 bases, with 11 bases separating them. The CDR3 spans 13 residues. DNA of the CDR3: TGTGCCAGCAGCTCGAACTCAGGTTATGGCTACACCTTC. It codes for CASSSNSGYGYTF.

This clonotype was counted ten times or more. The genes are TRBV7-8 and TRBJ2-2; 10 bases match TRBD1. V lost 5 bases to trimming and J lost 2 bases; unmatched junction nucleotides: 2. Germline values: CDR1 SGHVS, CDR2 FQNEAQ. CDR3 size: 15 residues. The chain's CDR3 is CASSPTGGNTGELFF. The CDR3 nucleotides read TGTGCCAGCAGCCCGACAGGGGGCAACACCGGGGAGCTGTTTTTT.

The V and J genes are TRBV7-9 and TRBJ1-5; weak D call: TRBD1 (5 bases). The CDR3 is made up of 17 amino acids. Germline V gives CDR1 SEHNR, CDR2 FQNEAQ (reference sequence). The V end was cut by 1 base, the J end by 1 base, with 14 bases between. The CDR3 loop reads CASSLEAAGTSNQPQHF. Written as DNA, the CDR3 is TGTGCCAGCAGCTTAGAGGCCGCGGGGACGAGCAATCAGCCCCAGCATTTT.

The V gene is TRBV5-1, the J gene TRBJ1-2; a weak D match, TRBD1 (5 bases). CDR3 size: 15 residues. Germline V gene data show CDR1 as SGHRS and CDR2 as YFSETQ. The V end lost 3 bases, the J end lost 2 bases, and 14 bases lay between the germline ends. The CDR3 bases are TGCGCCAGCAGCTCCACACAGGCGCTCAACTATGGCTACACCTTC. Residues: CASSSTQALNYGYTF.

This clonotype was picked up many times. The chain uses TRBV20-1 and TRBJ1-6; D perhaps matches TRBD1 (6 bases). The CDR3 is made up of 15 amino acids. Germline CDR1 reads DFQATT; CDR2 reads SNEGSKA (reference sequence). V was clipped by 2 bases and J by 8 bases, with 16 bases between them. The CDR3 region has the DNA TGCAGTGCTAGACCATTGGGACATCTGGATTCACCCCTCCACTTT. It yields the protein CSARPLGHLDSPLHF.

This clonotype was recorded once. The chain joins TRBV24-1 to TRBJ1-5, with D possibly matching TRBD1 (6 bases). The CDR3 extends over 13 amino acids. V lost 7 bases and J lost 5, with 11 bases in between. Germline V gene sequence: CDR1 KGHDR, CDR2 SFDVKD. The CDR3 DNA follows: TGTGCCACCAGCGCCGGGGGCCATCAGCCCCAGCATTTT. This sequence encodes CATSAGGHQPQHF.

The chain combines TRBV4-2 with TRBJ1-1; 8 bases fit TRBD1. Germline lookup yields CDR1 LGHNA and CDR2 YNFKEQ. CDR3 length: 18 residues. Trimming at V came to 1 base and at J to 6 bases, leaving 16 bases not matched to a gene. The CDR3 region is CASSQVEGQAHEVAEAFF. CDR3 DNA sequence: TGTGCCAGCAGCCAAGTGGAGGGACAGGCCCACGAGGTCGCTGAAGCTTTCTTT.

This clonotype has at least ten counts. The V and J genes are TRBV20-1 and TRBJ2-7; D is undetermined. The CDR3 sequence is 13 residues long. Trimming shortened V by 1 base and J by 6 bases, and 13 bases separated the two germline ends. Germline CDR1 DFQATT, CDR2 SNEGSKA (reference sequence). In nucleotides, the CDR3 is TGCAGTGCTAGAGTGAGGTATTCGGGCGAGCAGTACTTC. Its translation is CSARVRYSGEQYF.

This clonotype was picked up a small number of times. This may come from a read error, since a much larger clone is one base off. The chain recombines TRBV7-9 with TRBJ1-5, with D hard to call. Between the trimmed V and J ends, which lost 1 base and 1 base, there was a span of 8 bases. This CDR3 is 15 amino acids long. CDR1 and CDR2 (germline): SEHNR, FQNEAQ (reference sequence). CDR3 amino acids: CASSLGEDSNQPQHF. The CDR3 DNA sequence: TGTGCCAGCAGCTTAGGTGAGGACAGCAATCAGCCCCAGCATTTT.

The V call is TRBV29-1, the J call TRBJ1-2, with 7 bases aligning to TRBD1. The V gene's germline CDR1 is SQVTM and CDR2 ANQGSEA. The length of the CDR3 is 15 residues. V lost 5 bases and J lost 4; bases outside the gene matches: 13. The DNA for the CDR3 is TGCAGCGTTTCCGACAGGGCGAGTTTGAGCTATGGCTACACCTTC. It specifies CSVSDRASLSYGYTF. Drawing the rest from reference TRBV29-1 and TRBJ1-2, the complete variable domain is SAVISQKPSRDICQRGTSLTIQCQVDSQVTMMFWYRQQPGQSLTLIATANQGSEATYESGFVIDKFPISRPNLTFSTLTVSNMSPEDSSIYLCSVSDRASLSYGYTFGSGTRLTVV.

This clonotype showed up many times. The CDR3 DNA reads TGTGCCAGCAGCCCTACGACAGCAACTAATGAAAAACTGTTTTTT. Its protein product is CASSPTTATNEKLFF. The chain combines TRBV5-6 with TRBJ1-4; D is possibly TRBD1 (5 bases). Germline V lookup: CDR1 SGHDT, CDR2 YYEEEE. V lost 4 bases and J lost 0, with 10 bases in between. This CDR3 spans 15 amino acids.

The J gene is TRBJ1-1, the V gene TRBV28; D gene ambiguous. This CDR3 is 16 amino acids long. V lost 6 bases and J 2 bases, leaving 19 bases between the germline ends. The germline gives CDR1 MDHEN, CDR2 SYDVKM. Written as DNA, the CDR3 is TGTGCCAGCAGGACCCCCAAGGACTACCAAAACACTGAAGCTTTCTTT. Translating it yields CASRTPKDYQNTEAFF.

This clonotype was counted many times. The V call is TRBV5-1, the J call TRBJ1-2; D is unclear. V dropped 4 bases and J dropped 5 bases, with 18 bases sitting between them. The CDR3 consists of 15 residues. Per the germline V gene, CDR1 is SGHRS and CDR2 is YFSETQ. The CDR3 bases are TGCGCCAGCAGCCCAACTCTATCGATCAAATATGGCTACACCTTC. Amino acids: CASSPTLSIKYGYTF.

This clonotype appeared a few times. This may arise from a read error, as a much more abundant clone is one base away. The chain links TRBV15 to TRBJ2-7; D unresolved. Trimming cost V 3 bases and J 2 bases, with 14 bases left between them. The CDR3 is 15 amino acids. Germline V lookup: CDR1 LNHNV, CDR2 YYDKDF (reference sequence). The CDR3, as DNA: TGTGCCACCAGCAGGCCAGACTTCATAGCCTACGAGCAGTACTTC. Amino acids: CATSRPDFIAYEQYF.

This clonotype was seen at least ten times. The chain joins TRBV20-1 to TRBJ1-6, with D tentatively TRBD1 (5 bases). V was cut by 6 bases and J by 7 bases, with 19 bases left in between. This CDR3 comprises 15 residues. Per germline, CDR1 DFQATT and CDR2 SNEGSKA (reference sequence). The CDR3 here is CSATDPGTYNSPLHF. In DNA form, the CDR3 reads TGCAGTGCCACAGATCCCGGGACTTACAATTCACCCCTCCACTTT.

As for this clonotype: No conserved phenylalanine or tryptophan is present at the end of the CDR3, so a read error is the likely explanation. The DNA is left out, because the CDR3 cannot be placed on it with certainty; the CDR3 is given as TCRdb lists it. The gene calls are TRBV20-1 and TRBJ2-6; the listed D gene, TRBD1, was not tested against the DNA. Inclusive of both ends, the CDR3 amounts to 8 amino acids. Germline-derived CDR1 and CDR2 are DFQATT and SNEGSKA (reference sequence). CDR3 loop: CSAIPPTS.

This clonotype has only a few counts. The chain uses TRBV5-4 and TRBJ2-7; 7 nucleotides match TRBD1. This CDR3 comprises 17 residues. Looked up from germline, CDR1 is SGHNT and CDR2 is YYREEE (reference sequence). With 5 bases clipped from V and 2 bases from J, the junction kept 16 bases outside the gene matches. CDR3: CASSRATLGQSTYEQYF. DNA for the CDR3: TGTGCCAGCAGTCGAGCAACCTTGGGACAGAGTACCTACGAGCAGTACTTC. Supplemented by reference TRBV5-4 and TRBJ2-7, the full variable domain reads ETGVTQSPTHLIKTRGQQVTLRCSSQSGHNTVSWYQQALGQGPQFIFQYYREEENGRGNFPPRFSGLQFPNYSSELNVNALELDDSALYLCASSRATLGQSTYEQYFGPGTRLTVT.

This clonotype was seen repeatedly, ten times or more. The CDR3 reads CASSVGGLGAETQYF. The CDR3 nucleotides read TGTGCCAGCAGCGTAGGGGGACTAGGGGCAGAGACCCAGTACTTC. The chain employs TRBV9 and TRBJ2-5; 8 bases are a match to TRBD2. This CDR3 is built from 15 residues. The junction had 5 bases not matched to a gene; V was cut back by 0 bases and J by 4 bases. Germline CDR1 and CDR2: SGDLS and YYNGEE.

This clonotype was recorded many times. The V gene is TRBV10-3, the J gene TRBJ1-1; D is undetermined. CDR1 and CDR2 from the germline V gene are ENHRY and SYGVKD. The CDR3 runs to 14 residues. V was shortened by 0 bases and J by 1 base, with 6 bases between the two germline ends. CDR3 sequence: CAISESGGNTEAFF. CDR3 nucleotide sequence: TGTGCCATCAGTGAGTCGGGCGGGAACACTGAAGCTTTCTTT.

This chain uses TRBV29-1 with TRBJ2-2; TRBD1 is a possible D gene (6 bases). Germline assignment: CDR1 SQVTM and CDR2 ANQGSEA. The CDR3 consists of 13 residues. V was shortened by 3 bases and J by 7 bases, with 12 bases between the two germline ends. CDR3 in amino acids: CSVEQGSGGELFF. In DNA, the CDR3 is TGCAGCGTTGAGCAGGGGAGCGGCGGGGAGCTGTTTTTT.